This TCR beta chain was obtained from a study of T cell repertoires in cytomegalovirus infection. About the study: CMV epitopes in the study were HLA-C-restricted (recently identified) and HLA-B-restricted (well studied). Public TCR beta signatures indicated both CMV infection and matching HLA type.

This clonotype turned up a few times. Its antigen is as yet unknown. In TCRdb, the reads were re-called with MiXCR into one record per CDR3 protein. The sample includes approximately 730,000 distinct CDR3 sequences, 30% to 40% of them seen just once. The CDR3 consists of 12 residues. The ends lost 4 bases at V and 12 bases at J; junction bases unmatched: 5. Germline CDR1 is KGHDR and CDR2 is SFDVKD. Study results and caveats: HLA-C-restricted CMV clonotypes gave the most frequent clonotype in two of eight donors. Using cumulative public TCR beta family frequency, the authors identified those who carried CMV together with the relevant HLA.

The clonotype comes from a human donor in good health (CMV status not recorded). Some clones in this sample may be carry-over from other donors' samples. This chain links TRBV24-1 with TRBJ1-5, with TRBD1 matching over 7 bases. The source was cultured PBMCs, collected from culture after CMV antigen stimulation. CDR3 residues: CATSDQGGSQHF. CDR3 DNA: TGTGCCACCAGTGACCAGGGGGGAAGCCAGCATTTT.